One and the same sample provided the 14 T cell receptor beta chains below, sequenced in a study of blood T cells in healthy people across ages. A sample-barcoded 5' primer and a J-beta primer mix were used in a second PCR of about 6 to 11 cycles. TCRdb processed the 5' RACE reads anew with MiXCR; each CDR3 protein has one entry. This sample carries about 690,000 distinct CDR3 sequences, 40% to 45% of them seen once, and the ten largest clones take about 30%. The sample comprised blood. The receptors originated from a man aged 80 or over in good health.

The chain employs TRBV6-1 and TRBJ2-7; 12 bases map to TRBD2. The better agreement between TRBJ2-5 and the DNA end casts doubt on the J call. Germline V lookup: CDR1 MNHNS, CDR2 SASEGT. This CDR3 has 17 amino acids. CDR3 DNA sequence: TGTGCCAGCAGCCAAGGACTAGCGGGAACTTCGTCCGAGACCCAGTACTTC. The encoded protein is CASSQGLAGTSSETQYF.

This rearrangement joins TRBV29-1 to TRBJ2-5; tentative D call: TRBD2 (5 bases). The CDR3 extends over 11 amino acids. Germline CDR1 reads SQVTM; CDR2 reads ANQGSEA. Trimming stripped 4 bases from V and 11 bases from J, with 14 bases between. The CDR3 DNA sequence: TGCAGCGTTGGACGGCGGGCTGAGCAGTACTTC. Encoded protein: CSVGRRAEQYF.

Many counts were recorded for this clonotype. This chain connects TRBV11-3 to TRBJ2-3; D unclear. CDR1 and CDR2 from the germline V gene are SGHNT and YENEEA. The CDR3 is 14 amino acids. Trimming took off 1 base at V and 4 bases at J, with 9 bases between the two ends. Written as DNA, the CDR3 is TGTGCCAGCAGCTTAGGTCGAGCAGCAGATACGCAGTATTTT. Its translation: CASSLGRAADTQYF.

As concerns this clonotype: A junction boundary mismatches the germline segment, possibly from a read error. Written as DNA, the CDR3 is TGTACCACCAGTGACCCGGGACTAGCCCACAATGAGCAGTTCTTC. As protein: CTTSDPGLAHNEQFF. The chain joins TRBV24-1 to TRBJ2-1; TRBD2 matches 9 bases. CDR3 length equals 15 residues. Germline V lookup: CDR1 KGHDR, CDR2 SFDVKD.

The rearrangement links TRBV6-5 to TRBJ2-7, with 9 nucleotides matching TRBD1. The CDR3 spans 19 residues. Germline CDR1 reads MNHEY; CDR2 reads SVGAGI. The V gene end was trimmed by 2 bases and the J gene end by 2 bases; junction bases not matched to a gene: 16. The CDR3 DNA follows: TGTGCCAGCAGTTACGGCGGGGGACAGGGTACTACAATCGCCTACGAGCAGTACTTC. This codes for CASSYGGGQGTTIAYEQYF.

This clonotype was found many times. The V gene is TRBV7-6, the J gene TRBJ2-5; D unclear. Germline V gives CDR1 SGHVS, CDR2 FNYEAQ. Trimming shortened V by 0 bases and J by 11 bases, and 13 bases separated the two germline ends. The CDR3 spans 13 residues. CDR3 DNA sequence: TGTGCCAGCAGCTTAGCGTCGAACAATGAGCAGTACTTC. It is translated as CASSLASNNEQYF.

V and J are TRBV20-1 and TRBJ1-1; tentative D call: TRBD1 (5 bases). Per germline, CDR1 DFQATT and CDR2 SNEGSKA (reference sequence). V was cut by 2 bases and J by 7 bases, with 11 bases left in between. The CDR3 is made up of 12 amino acids. As DNA, the CDR3 is TGCAGTGCTAGACGGGACGGAGTTGAAGCTTTCTTT. As protein: CSARRDGVEAFF.

This clonotype was found many times. This chain links TRBV29-1 with TRBJ2-5, with D perhaps TRBD1 (6 bases). From germline, CDR1 is SQVTM and CDR2 ANQGSEA. Trimming stripped 2 bases from V and 9 bases from J, with 10 bases between. The CDR3 is 11 amino acids. In DNA, the CDR3 is TGCAGCGTTGAAACAGGGTGGGCCCAGTACTTC. Translation gives CSVETGWAQYF.

This chain connects TRBV9 to TRBJ1-2; no firm D call. The CDR3 length is 15 residues. Trimming removed 4 bases at V and 4 bases at J, with 17 bases between. Germline CDR1 SGDLS, CDR2 YYNGEE. The CDR3 region has the DNA TGTGCCAGCAGCCTCCAGGACGCAGAAATCTATGGCTACACCTTC. This codes for CASSLQDAEIYGYTF.

This chain uses TRBV2 with TRBJ2-7; TRBD1 might be the D (5 bases). Judging by the DNA end, TRBJ2-5 fits better; the J call may be wrong. Germline V CDR1 and CDR2: SNHLY, FYNNEI. The CDR3 loop spans 15 amino acids. The CDR3 nucleotides are TGTGCCAGCAGGATGGTGCAGGGTATTGGGCAGACCCAGTACTTC. Protein: CASRMVQGIGQTQYF.

The CDR3 region is CASRPGTSGSGNEQYF. CDR3 DNA sequence: TGTGCCAGCAGACCCGGGACTAGCGGGAGTGGCAATGAGCAGTACTTC. The gene calls are TRBV12-3 or TRBV12-4 and TRBJ2-5; TRBD2 matches 14 bases. The ends lost 6 bases at V and 11 bases at J; junction bases unmatched: 14. The CDR3 is made up of 16 amino acids.

The V and J genes are TRBV12-3 or TRBV12-4 and TRBJ2-3; 9 positions agree with TRBD1. The CDR3 sequence is 15 residues long. V lost 6 bases, J lost 3 bases, and 7 bases stayed unmatched. The CDR3 is CASSPDRGKTDTQYF. The CDR3 DNA sequence: TGTGCCAGCAGCCCTGACAGGGGGAAGACAGATACGCAGTATTTT.

In its sample, this clonotype was seen many times. The chain joins TRBV5-1 to TRBJ2-4; no firm D call. The CDR3 loop spans 18 amino acids. CDR1 and CDR2 (germline): SGHRS, YFSETQ. The germline V and J ends were trimmed by 3 bases and 0 bases, with 19 bases remaining between them. This CDR3 reads CASSSSPGSTLAKNIQYF. The CDR3 DNA is TGCGCCAGCAGCTCGTCACCCGGATCGACCCTAGCCAAAAACATTCAGTACTTC.

The chain employs TRBV10-2 and TRBJ2-7; 11 nucleotides match TRBD2. CDR1 and CDR2 from the germline V gene are WSHSY and SAAADI. J was trimmed by 4 bases and V by 5 bases; bases with no gene match: 10. CDR3 length: 16 residues. The CDR3 spells CASSPSGRPQYYEQYF. The CDR3 coding sequence is TGCGCCAGCAGTCCTAGCGGGAGGCCACAGTATTACGAGCAGTACTTC.